The clone carrying this TCR beta chain was recorded once. What it binds is not known. This sample was included in a study of cytomegalovirus exposure and HLA in healthy donors. Study results and caveats: Altogether, 150 to 200 TCR beta chains were recorded as cytomegalovirus-associated. Sequencing had likely introduced a cluster of highly shared sequence variants as an artifact.

V shed 2 bases, J shed 5 bases, and the junction held 5 bases outside the gene matches. The CDR3 is 14 amino acids. Germline loops: CDR1 SNHLY, CDR2 FYNNEI. With 60 Vbeta and 13 Jbeta primers, the PCR was carried out. This table comes from immunoSEQ multiplex PCR, and its TCRdb copy is limited to in-frame clones, with some not included. The table lists around 100,000 clones, around 83% of them singletons. The clonotype was recovered from a young woman in good health and CMV-seronegative. The rearrangement joins TRBV2 to TRBJ2-5, with 7 bases matching TRBD2. What was sequenced was PBMCs. This CDR3 is CASSERREQETQYF. In nucleotides, the CDR3 is TGTGCCAGCAGTGAAAGGCGGGAGCAGGAGACCCAGTACTTC.